The rows below give T cell receptor beta chains drawn from one sample of a study of response to subunit inactivated influenza vaccine. TCRdb independently ran MiXCR on the RT-PCR reads; one entry per CDR3 protein. The sample contains 150,000 to 200,000 distinct CDR3 sequences, 12% of which appear only once. The same sample was also used in a study of T cells expressing NK-cell markers.

The starting material was CD8+ T cells sorted from PBMCs, obtained roughly 12 days after vaccination. The receptor set was obtained from a man in his fifties who received an inactivated influenza vaccine. Each CDR3 is given with its conserved first and last residue. The order of the fields is D gene, V gene, J gene, clone size, CDR3 DNA, CDR3 protein. D genes are given only for firm matches. Clone size is shown for a subset of rows, as once, few, many or a class of expanded clone.

D: TRBD1
V: TRBV3-1
J: TRBJ2-4
size: -
DNA: TGTGCCAGCAGTCGCGTTGGGGACAGGGGGCTGCTAGCCAAAAACATTCAGTACTTC
CDR3: CASSRVGDRGLLAKNIQYF

D: TRBD1
V: TRBV29-1
J: TRBJ1-2
size: -
DNA: TGCAGCGTTGAAGTAGGGCAGGGGGCAGGCTACACCTTC
CDR3: CSVEVGQGAGYTF

D: TRBD2
V: TRBV5-1
J: TRBJ2-1
size: many
DNA: TGCGCCAGCAGCTTGGGACCGGGACTAGCGGCGTTCTTC
CDR3: CASSLGPGLAAFF

D: TRBD1
V: TRBV20-1
J: TRBJ2-7
size: -
DNA: TGCAGTGCCGAAGGATTCGACAGGGGATACGAGCAGTACTTC
CDR3: CSAEGFDRGYEQYF

D: -
V: TRBV5-1
J: TRBJ1-2
size: few
DNA: TGCGCCAGCAGCTTGACAGGAGACCTCTATGGCTACACCTTC
CDR3: CASSLTGDLYGYTF

D: TRBD2
V: TRBV25-1
J: TRBJ2-2
size: -
DNA: TGTGCCAGCCGGACTAGCGGCACCGGGGAGCTGTTTTTT
CDR3: CASRTSGTGELFF

D: TRBD2
V: TRBV28
J: TRBJ2-7
size: -
DNA: TGTGCCAGCAGTTTTAGTCTAGCGGACTACTACGAGCAGTACTTC
CDR3: CASSFSLADYYEQYF

D: -
V: TRBV4-2
J: TRBJ1-2
size: -
DNA: TGTGCCAGCAGCCAAGAAAAGGGGCTGACTTATGGCTACACCTTC
CDR3: CASSQEKGLTYGYTF

D: TRBD1
V: TRBV6-2/TRBV6-3
J: TRBJ1-2
size: few
DNA: TGTGCCAGCAGCCCGACTTGGACAGGGAAACCTTATGGCTACACCTTC
CDR3: CASSPTWTGKPYGYTF

D: -
V: TRBV12-2
J: TRBJ2-3
size: -
DNA: TGTGCAAGTCGCCTCGGACTAGCCAGCACAGATACGCAGTATTTT
CDR3: CASRLGLASTDTQYF

D: TRBD1
V: TRBV7-3
J: TRBJ2-3
size: few
DNA: TGTGCCAGCAGCTTGTACCCGGGACAGAGCACAGATACGCAGTATTTT
CDR3: CASSLYPGQSTDTQYF

D: TRBD1
V: TRBV7-9
J: TRBJ2-1
size: -
DNA: TGTGCCATTGGGACAGCTTACAATGAGCAGTTCTTC
CDR3: CAIGTAYNEQFF

D: -
V: TRBV7-8
J: TRBJ2-1
size: -
DNA: TGTGCCAGCAGCTTAGCGTCAGCATCCTACAATGAGCAGTTCTTC
CDR3: CASSLASASYNEQFF

D: TRBD1
V: TRBV29-1
J: TRBJ1-1
size: -
DNA: TGCAGCGTTGAACGGCAGGGGGCAATGAACACTGAAGCTTTCTTT
CDR3: CSVERQGAMNTEAFF

D: -
V: TRBV4-2
J: TRBJ2-1
size: few
DNA: TGTGCCAGCAGCCGGGTACCGGGACTCAACAATGAGCAGTTCTTC
CDR3: CASSRVPGLNNEQFF

D: TRBD2
V: TRBV9
J: TRBJ2-5
size: -
DNA: TGTGCCAGCAGCGGGAAGACGACTAGCGGGAGTTCGGAGACCCAGTACTTC
CDR3: CASSGKTTSGSSETQYF

D: -
V: TRBV7-2
J: TRBJ2-5
size: few
DNA: TGTGCCAGCAGCTTAGTTTACAGAGTTGAGACCCAGTACTTC
CDR3: CASSLVYRVETQYF

D: -
V: TRBV21-1
J: TRBJ1-5
size: -
DNA: TGTGCCAGCAGCCAAACAGGGACTGAGGGGCATCAGCCCCAGCATTTT
CDR3: CASSQTGTEGHQPQHF

D: TRBD2
V: TRBV11-2
J: TRBJ2-1
size: -
DNA: TGTGCCAGCAGACCTCTAGCGGGGGCAGAACCGACCTACAATGAGCAGTTCTTC
CDR3: CASRPLAGAEPTYNEQFF

D: -
V: TRBV7-8
J: TRBJ1-1
size: -
DNA: TGTGCCAGCAGCTTAGCGGTCCGGGACACCCGCCAAGCTTTCTTT
CDR3: CASSLAVRDTRQAFF

D: TRBD2
V: TRBV29-1
J: TRBJ2-5
size: many
DNA: TGCAGCGCTGGGACTAGCGTCCTTTTGGGGACCCAGTACTTC
CDR3: CSAGTSVLLGTQYF

D: -
V: TRBV4-1
J: TRBJ1-3
size: few
DNA: TGCGCCAGCAGCCAGGTACTGGGAAACACCATATATTTT
CDR3: CASSQVLGNTIYF

D: -
V: TRBV6-6
J: TRBJ1-4
size: few
DNA: TGTGCCAGCGGCAATTTCGGAGGGCAAAAACTGTTTTTT
CDR3: CASGNFGGQKLFF

D: -
V: TRBV27
J: TRBJ2-3
size: few
DNA: TGTGCCAGCAGTTTACTCGGGTCCACAGATACGCAGTATTTT
CDR3: CASSLLGSTDTQYF

D: -
V: TRBV4-3
J: TRBJ2-7
size: many
DNA: TGCGCCAGCAGCCAAGAATTCGGAACCTACGAGCAGTACTTC
CDR3: CASSQEFGTYEQYF

D: -
V: TRBV5-1
J: TRBJ2-7
size: many
DNA: TGCGCCAGCAGCTTAGGACTCGAGCAGTACTTC
CDR3: CASSLGLEQYF

D: -
V: TRBV9
J: TRBJ2-5
size: many
DNA: TGTGCCAGCAGCGTATCGGGTACGGGGCAAGAGACCCAGTACTTC
CDR3: CASSVSGTGQETQYF

D: TRBD2
V: TRBV6-2/TRBV6-3
J: TRBJ2-3
size: -
DNA: TGTGCCAGCAGTTACTCCCTGACTAGCGGGAGCACAGATACGCAGTATTTT
CDR3: CASSYSLTSGSTDTQYF

D: -
V: TRBV27
J: TRBJ2-6
size: many
DNA: TGTGCCAGCAGTACTTCTGGGGCCAACGTCCTGACTTTC
CDR3: CASSTSGANVLTF

D: TRBD1
V: TRBV13
J: TRBJ2-7
size: -
DNA: TGTGCCAGCAGTCGCCTCGACAGGGCCCTCTCCTACGAGCAGTACTTC
CDR3: CASSRLDRALSYEQYF

D: -
V: TRBV19
J: TRBJ2-1
size: few
DNA: TGTGCCAGTAGTATTTGGGGGAAATACAATGAGCAGTTCTTC
CDR3: CASSIWGKYNEQFF

D: TRBD2
V: TRBV12-3/TRBV12-4
J: TRBJ2-1
size: -
DNA: TGTGCCAGCAGTTCTAACGGCGGGAGGGTGGATGAGCAGTTCTTC
CDR3: CASSSNGGRVDEQFF

D: TRBD2
V: TRBV20-1
J: TRBJ2-1
size: few
DNA: TGCAGTGCGGAACTAGCGGGCAATGAGCAGTTCTTC
CDR3: CSAELAGNEQFF

D: TRBD2
V: TRBV24-1
J: TRBJ2-3
size: -
DNA: TGTGCCACCAGTGATTGGCCTAGCGGGAGGGCCGGGTCTAGCACAGATACGCAGTATTTT
CDR3: CATSDWPSGRAGSSTDTQYF

D: TRBD1
V: TRBV9
J: TRBJ2-2
size: -
DNA: TGTGCCAGCAGCAAGAGGGACAGGGGGCTAGCCGGGGAGCTGTTTTTT
CDR3: CASSKRDRGLAGELFF

D: -
V: TRBV20-1
J: TRBJ2-7
size: many
DNA: TGCAGTGCTAGAGACAGGGCGTCCTACGAGCAGTACTTC
CDR3: CSARDRASYEQYF